Described below is a single T cell receptor (beta chain) sequence and its context. No antigen is known for it. This sample is drawn from a study of TIL therapy for anti-PD-1-resistant metastatic lung cancer. Study context: Median tumor mutation burden was under 1.9 mutations per megabase. The study, taken as a whole, reports: Patients were highly selected, enriched for treatment-naive, never-smoker and oncogene-addicted cases.

This was the immunoSEQ v3 assay. The assay was immunoSEQ multiplex PCR, and TCRdb's table has in-frame clones only and misses some. The profile covers tens of thousands of clones, with just over 70% appearing a single time and roughly 1.8% taken by the ten largest. Germline V gives CDR1 SGHRS, CDR2 YFSETQ. CDR3 length equals 17 residues. Trimming cost V 0 bases and J 4 bases, with 16 bases left between them. Time point described: pre-treatment sample, taken before nivolumab and TIL therapy. Source: blood, taken at baseline. This clonotype was sampled from a person aged 25-80 years with non-small cell lung cancer. The V call is TRBV5-1, the J call TRBJ2-2; no firm D call. CDR3 sequence: CASSLESPSMVTGELFF. The DNA of the CDR3 is TGCGCCAGCAGCTTGGAATCCCCTAGTATGGTCACCGGGGAGCTGTTTTTT.